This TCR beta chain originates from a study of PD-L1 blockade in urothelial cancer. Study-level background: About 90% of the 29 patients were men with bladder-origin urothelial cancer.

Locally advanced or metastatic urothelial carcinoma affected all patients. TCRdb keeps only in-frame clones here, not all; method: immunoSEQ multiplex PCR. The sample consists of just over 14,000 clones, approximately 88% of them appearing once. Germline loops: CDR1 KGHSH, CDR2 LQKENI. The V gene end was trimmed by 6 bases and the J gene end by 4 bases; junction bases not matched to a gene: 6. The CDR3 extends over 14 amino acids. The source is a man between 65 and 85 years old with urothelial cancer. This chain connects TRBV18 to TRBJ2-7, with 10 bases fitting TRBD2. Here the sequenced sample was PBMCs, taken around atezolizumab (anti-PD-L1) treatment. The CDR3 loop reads CASSGSSGGYEQYF. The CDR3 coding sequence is TGTGCCAGCTCGGGATCTAGCGGGGGATACGAGCAGTACTTC.